These 8 T cell receptor beta chains were sequenced from one sample in a study of beta chain features in type 1 diabetes. Study findings and constraints: All four CD4+ subsets from Type 1 diabetes patients carried moderately but significantly shorter TCRB CDR3s.

Expressed TCRB transcripts were sequenced because the entire RNA isolate underwent reverse transcription. Produced via immunoSEQ multiplex PCR; TCRdb's table is partial and in-frame only. The data contain 280,000 or so clones, 15% of them singletons. Antigens of these TCRs are unknown. Sequencing was carried out using naive CD4+ T cells from blood. The receptors shown here come from a man younger than 35 with type 1 diabetes.

V is TRBV27 and J is TRBJ2-1, with TRBD2 matching over 7 bases. The CDR3 is made up of 15 amino acids. CDR1 MNHEY and CDR2 SMNVEV come from the germline V gene (reference sequence). V lost 7 bases to trimming and J lost 5 bases; unmatched junction nucleotides: 11. CDR3 DNA sequence: TGTGCCAGCATGGAGGGCGGGAGTCTGGACAATGAGCAGTTCTTC. It encodes CASMEGGSLDNEQFF.

This clone was seen a few times. The chain recombines TRBV11-2 with TRBJ2-1; possible D gene TRBD1, 6 bases. CDR1 SGHAT and CDR2 FQNNGV come from the germline V gene. V lost 1 base to trimming and J lost 3 bases, with 7 bases between them. The CDR3 loop spans 14 amino acids. CDR3 nucleotides: TGTGCCAGCAGCTTAGGCAGGGGCTACAATGAGCAGTTCTTC. Protein sequence: CASSLGRGYNEQFF.

This clone was recorded a few times. V gene TRBV28 combines with J gene TRBJ1-1, with 7 bases lining up with TRBD1. The length of the CDR3 is 14 residues. The trim removed 6 bases at V and 3 bases at J, leaving 7 bases unmatched. Germline-derived CDR1 and CDR2 are MDHEN and SYDVKM. CDR3 sequence (DNA): TGTGCCAGCAGGCCTGGTGGGACAGACACTGAAGCTTTCTTT. It yields the protein CASRPGGTDTEAFF. Complete variable domain (other parts from reference TRBV28 and TRBJ1-1): DVKVTQSSRYLVKRTGEKVFLECVQDMDHENMFWYRQDPGLGLRLIYFSYDVKMKEKGDIPEGYSVSREKKERFSLILESASTNQTSMYLCASRPGGTDTEAFFGQGTRLTVV.

This clone was found a few times. The chain is built from TRBV18 and TRBJ1-1, with D unclear. CDR1 KGHSH and CDR2 LQKENI come from the germline V gene. The CDR3 sequence is 13 residues long. V lost 6 bases, J lost 1 base, and 9 bases lay in between. CDR3 residues: CASSDAENTEAFF. The CDR3 DNA follows: TGTGCCAGCTCTGATGCAGAGAACACTGAAGCTTTCTTT.

The chain couples TRBV2 to TRBJ2-6; D is uncertain. The CDR3 runs 14 residues. CDR1 and CDR2 (germline): SNHLY, FYNNEI. V was clipped by 6 bases and J by 0 bases, with 6 bases between them. CDR3 in DNA: TGTGCCAGCAGATCCTACTCTGGGGCCAACGTCCTGACTTTC. Residues: CASRSYSGANVLTF.

The V call is TRBV4-3, the J call TRBJ2-3; perhaps TRBD1 as D (6 bases). The CDR3 is 20 amino acids. Germline V gene data show CDR1 as LGHNA and CDR2 as YSLEER. Trimming pared 0 bases from V and 0 bases from J, leaving 22 bases between. The CDR3 sequence is CASSQDLGQGWRPSTDTQYF. The CDR3 coding sequence is TGCGCCAGCAGCCAAGATCTTGGGCAGGGGTGGCGGCCTAGCACAGATACGCAGTATTTT.

This clone was counted only a few times. V and J are TRBV28 and TRBJ2-7, with TRBD1 matching over 7 bases. Germline values: CDR1 MDHEN, CDR2 SYDVKM. Trimming removed 8 bases from V and 2 bases from J; junction bases left unmatched: 9. The CDR3 is made up of 14 amino acids. CDR3 loop: CASAPGTAAYEQYF. In nucleotides, the CDR3 is TGTGCCAGCGCCCCCGGGACAGCAGCCTACGAGCAGTACTTC. Full variable domain (remainder filled in from reference TRBV28 and TRBJ2-7): DVKVTQSSRYLVKRTGEKVFLECVQDMDHENMFWYRQDPGLGLRLIYFSYDVKMKEKGDIPEGYSVSREKKERFSLILESASTNQTSMYLCASAPGTAAYEQYFGPGTRLTVT.

Regarding this clone: Additional DNA sequences in this sample encode the identical CDR3. The rearrangement uses TRBV30 and TRBJ2-7; D is possibly TRBD1 (5 bases). CDR1 and CDR2 from the germline V gene are GTSNPN and SVGIG (reference sequence). Trimming left V 0 bases short and J 5 bases short, with 8 bases between. The CDR3 has 12 amino acids. Here the CDR3 reads CAWSVSGNEQYF. CDR3 coding DNA: TGTGCCTGGAGTGTGTCAGGGAACGAGCAGTACTTC.